Listed below are T cell receptor beta chains from one sample, sequenced in a study of PD-1 blockade in classical Hodgkin lymphoma. The repertoire was sequenced with immunoSEQ multiplex PCR; TCRdb's copy has only in-frame clones and lacks some. This sample yields over 20,000 clones, of which 85% are seen a single time; 10% to 15% belongs to the top ten. The sample consisted of peripheral blood mononuclear cells (PBMCs), taken before the fourth cycle of nivolumab. These receptors were taken from a human donor with classical Hodgkin lymphoma. The CDR3 runs from the conserved cysteine through the conserved F or W. D genes are given only for firm matches. Rows may omit the clone size; those that give it use once, few, many or a size class.

D: NA
size: NA
V: TRBV18
J: TRBJ1-2
CDR3: CASSLAGSLGYTF
DNA: TGTGCCAGCTCACTGGCAGGGTCACTTGGCTACACCTTC

D: NA
size: once
V: TRBV5-5
J: TRBJ2-7
CDR3: CASSLAREGDEQYF
DNA: TGTGCCAGCAGCTTGGCCAGGGAAGGCGACGAGCAGTACTTC

D: TRBD1
size: NA
V: TRBV7-9
J: TRBJ1-1
CDR3: CASSLVRGRDTEAFF
DNA: TGTGCCAGCAGCTTAGTCAGGGGGCGCGACACTGAAGCTTTCTTT

D: NA
size: NA
V: TRBV18
J: TRBJ1-1
CDR3: CASSAAAGWNTEAFF
DNA: TGTGCCAGCTCAGCAGCGGCAGGGTGGAACACTGAAGCTTTCTTT

D: TRBD1
size: NA
V: TRBV29-1
J: TRBJ2-7
CDR3: CSAGTGDIGGEQYF
DNA: TGCAGCGCCGGGACAGGGGACATAGGAGGCGAGCAGTACTTC

D: NA
size: NA
V: TRBV19
J: TRBJ2-2
CDR3: CASSIVGYTGELFF
DNA: TGTGCCAGTAGTATAGTGGGTTACACCGGGGAGCTGTTTTTT

D: NA
size: NA
V: TRBV9
J: TRBJ2-7
CDR3: CASSGTPAYEQYF
DNA: TGTGCCAGCAGCGGGACTCCCGCCTACGAGCAGTACTTC

D: TRBD1
size: few
V: TRBV5-1
J: TRBJ2-7
CDR3: CASSLSFGTGAREQYF
DNA: TGCGCCAGCAGCTTGAGTTTCGGGACAGGGGCACGCGAGCAGTACTTC

D: NA
size: NA
V: TRBV5-8
J: TRBJ2-5
CDR3: CASSPWTADREETQYF
DNA: TGTGCCAGCAGCCCCTGGACAGCAGATCGTGAAGAGACCCAGTACTTC

D: NA
size: NA
V: TRBV5-6
J: TRBJ2-3
CDR3: CASSPMTKDTQYF
DNA: TGTGCCAGCAGCCCCATGACTAAAGATACGCAGTATTTT

D: NA
size: NA
V: TRBV25-1
J: TRBJ1-1
CDR3: CASSKPGQIAFF
DNA: TGTGCCAGCAGTAAACCGGGACAAATCGCTTTCTTT

D: NA
size: NA
V: TRBV18
J: TRBJ1-2
CDR3: CASSPPGANYGYTF
DNA: TGTGCCAGCTCACCACCCGGGGCCAACTATGGCTACACCTTC

D: TRBD2
size: NA
V: TRBV7-3
J: TRBJ2-1
CDR3: CASSSSGTSYEQFF
DNA: TGTGCCAGCAGCTCCTCCGGGACTAGCTATGAGCAGTTCTTC

D: NA
size: few
V: TRBV30
J: TRBJ1-6
CDR3: CAWSVRGQGNSPLHF
DNA: TGTGCCTGGAGTGTACGGGGGCAGGGGAATTCACCCCTCCACTTT

D: NA
size: NA
V: TRBV6-1
J: TRBJ1-1
CDR3: CASRRNTEAFF
DNA: TGTGCCAGCAGAAGAAACACTGAAGCTTTCTTT

D: NA
size: NA
V: TRBV4-2
J: TRBJ2-7
CDR3: CASSQGADYLPYEQYF
DNA: TGTGCCAGCAGCCAAGGGGCCGACTACCTCCCCTACGAGCAGTACTTC

D: NA
size: NA
V: TRBV2
J: TRBJ1-3
CDR3: CASSEQGFGNTIYF
DNA: TGTGCCAGCAGTGAACAGGGCTTTGGAAACACCATATATTTT

D: TRBD1
size: NA
V: TRBV27
J: TRBJ1-1
CDR3: CASSLQGGGTEAFF
DNA: TGTGCCAGCAGTTTACAGGGGGGAGGGACTGAAGCTTTCTTT

D: TRBD1
size: NA
V: TRBV5-5
J: TRBJ1-2
CDR3: CASSLQGATYGYTF
DNA: TGTGCCAGCAGCTTACAGGGGGCTACCTATGGCTACACCTTC

D: NA
size: NA
V: TRBV14
J: TRBJ1-4
CDR3: CASSHVNRVGSNEKLFF
DNA: TGTGCCAGCAGCCATGTGAATAGGGTTGGGTCTAATGAAAAACTGTTTTTT

D: TRBD1
size: NA
V: TRBV11-2
J: TRBJ2-5
CDR3: CASSLQGQETQYF
DNA: TGTGCCAGCAGCCTACAGGGGCAAGAGACCCAGTACTTC

D: TRBD1
size: NA
V: TRBV5-6
J: TRBJ2-5
CDR3: CASSFQGDETQYF
DNA: TGTGCCAGCAGCTTTCAGGGGGACGAGACCCAGTACTTC

D: NA
size: NA
V: TRBV5-1
J: TRBJ2-2
CDR3: CASSFTRVADTGELFF
DNA: TGCGCCAGCAGCTTTACGAGGGTCGCGGACACCGGGGAGCTGTTTTTT

D: TRBD1
size: NA
V: TRBV2
J: TRBJ1-2
CDR3: CASSAVTGEGYTF
DNA: TGTGCCAGCAGTGCCGTGACAGGGGAAGGCTACACCTTC

D: NA
size: NA
V: TRBV6-1
J: TRBJ1-1
CDR3: CASSDREEGTEAFF
DNA: TGTGCCAGCAGTGACAGGGAGGAAGGCACTGAAGCTTTCTTT

D: NA
size: NA
V: TRBV10-3
J: TRBJ2-5
CDR3: CAISESYRGGETQYF
DNA: TGTGCCATCAGTGAGTCCTACAGAGGGGGAGAGACCCAGTACTTC

D: TRBD1
size: NA
V: TRBV25-1
J: TRBJ1-2
CDR3: CASSEFATGVDGYTF
DNA: TGTGCCAGCAGTGAGTTCGCGACAGGGGTGGACGGCTACACCTTC

D: TRBD1
size: NA
V: TRBV6-5
J: TRBJ2-7
CDR3: CASSGGQGIYEQYF
DNA: TGTGCCAGCTCCGGGGGACAGGGTATCTACGAGCAGTACTTC

D: NA
size: few
V: TRBV2
J: TRBJ2-4
CDR3: CASSLQGSKNIQYF
DNA: TGTGCCAGCAGCCTACAAGGGAGCAAAAACATTCAGTACTTC

D: NA
size: NA
V: TRBV10-3
J: TRBJ2-5
CDR3: CAISPSSETQYF
DNA: TGTGCCATCAGTCCCTCGTCAGAGACCCAGTACTTC

D: TRBD1
size: NA
V: TRBV4-1
J: TRBJ2-7
CDR3: CASSQGDRVYEQYF
DNA: TGCGCCAGCAGCCAAGGGGACAGGGTCTACGAGCAGTACTTC

D: TRBD2
size: NA
V: TRBV14
J: TRBJ2-3
CDR3: CASSQAVAGTQYF
DNA: TGTGCCAGCAGCCAAGCCGTAGCGGGTACGCAGTATTTT

D: NA
size: NA
V: TRBV4-3
J: TRBJ2-3
CDR3: CASRGGLTDTQYF
DNA: TGCGCCAGCAGGGGAGGACTCACAGATACGCAGTATTTT

D: NA
size: NA
V: TRBV6-1
J: TRBJ2-7
CDR3: CASGEFLGSYEQYF
DNA: TGTGCCAGCGGCGAATTTCTGGGTTCCTACGAGCAGTACTTC

D: NA
size: NA
V: TRBV18
J: TRBJ1-1
CDR3: CASSPLLNTEAFF
DNA: TGTGCCAGCTCACCACTGCTGAACACTGAAGCTTTCTTT

D: NA
size: NA
V: TRBV6-1
J: TRBJ2-1
CDR3: CASISLANEQFF
DNA: TGTGCCAGCATATCGCTAGCCAATGAGCAGTTCTTC

D: NA
size: large
V: TRBV19
J: TRBJ1-1
CDR3: CASSLNSNTEAFF
DNA: TGTGCCAGTAGTTTAAACTCGAACACTGAAGCTTTCTTT

D: TRBD1
size: NA
V: TRBV28
J: TRBJ1-5
CDR3: CASSHRGTHSNQPQHF
DNA: TGTGCCAGCAGTCACAGGGGGACGCACAGCAATCAGCCCCAGCATTTT

D: NA
size: NA
V: TRBV7-2
J: TRBJ1-5
CDR3: CASSLNGQGFGQPQHF
DNA: TGTGCCAGCAGCTTAAATGGGCAGGGATTTGGTCAGCCCCAGCATTTT

D: TRBD1
size: NA
V: TRBV6-6
J: TRBJ1-2
CDR3: CASSYLTGGDGYTF
DNA: TGTGCCAGCAGTTACTTAACAGGGGGCGATGGCTACACCTTC

D: NA
size: NA
V: TRBV7-8
J: TRBJ1-1
CDR3: CASSLDSTYGTEAFF
DNA: TGTGCCAGCAGCCTGGACTCCACTTACGGCACTGAAGCTTTCTTT

D: NA
size: NA
V: TRBV7-2
J: TRBJ2-7
CDR3: CASSFRAGEQYF
DNA: TGTGCCAGCAGCTTCAGGGCGGGCGAGCAGTACTTC

D: TRBD2
size: NA
V: TRBV19
J: TRBJ2-4
CDR3: CASSPGLARVLIAKNIQYF
DNA: TGTGCCAGTAGTCCTGGACTAGCGAGGGTCCTTATAGCCAAAAACATTCAGTACTTC

D: NA
size: once
V: TRBV5-8
J: TRBJ2-5
CDR3: CASSLPLKETQYF
DNA: TGTGCCAGCAGCTTGCCCCTAAAGGAGACCCAGTACTTC